The source of this TCR beta chain is a study of blood T cell repertoires in COVID-19. The trim removed 4 bases at V and 8 bases at J, leaving 7 bases unmatched. CDR1 is LGHDT, CDR2 YNNKEL, per germline (reference sequence). This CDR3 spans 13 amino acids. Sequencing used immunoSEQ multiplex PCR; TCRdb keeps in-frame clones, though not all of them. The sample holds about 170,000 clones; about 80% are singletons and the top ten take 20% to 25%. The chain links TRBV3-1 (or the pseudogene TRBV3-2) to TRBJ1-1, with TRBD1 matching over 7 bases. The material sequenced was peripheral blood. This clonotype was obtained from a woman older than 75 with acute or convalescent COVID-19. CDR3 bases: TGTGCCAGCAGCCTGGGACAGCAGACGGAAGCTTTCTTT. Translated: CASSLGQQTEAFF.